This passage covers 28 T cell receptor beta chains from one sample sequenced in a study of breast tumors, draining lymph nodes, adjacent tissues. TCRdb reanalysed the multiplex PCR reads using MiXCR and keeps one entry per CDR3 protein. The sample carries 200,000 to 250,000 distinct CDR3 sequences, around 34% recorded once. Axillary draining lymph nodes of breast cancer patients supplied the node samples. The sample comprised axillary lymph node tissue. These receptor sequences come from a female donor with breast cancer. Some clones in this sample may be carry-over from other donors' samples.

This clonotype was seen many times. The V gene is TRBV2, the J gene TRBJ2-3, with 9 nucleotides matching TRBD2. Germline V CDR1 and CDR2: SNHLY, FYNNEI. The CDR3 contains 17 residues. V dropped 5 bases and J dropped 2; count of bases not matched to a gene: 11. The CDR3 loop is CASSKGIGLASTDTQYF. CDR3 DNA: TGTGCCAGCAGTAAAGGTATCGGACTAGCGTCCACAGATACGCAGTATTTT.

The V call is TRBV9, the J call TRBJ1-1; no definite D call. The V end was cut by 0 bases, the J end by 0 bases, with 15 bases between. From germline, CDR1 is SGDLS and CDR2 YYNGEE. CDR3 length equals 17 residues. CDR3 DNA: TGTGCCAGCAGCGTAGGGGTTATGAGCGGAGTGAACACTGAAGCTTTCTTT. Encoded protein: CASSVGVMSGVNTEAFF.

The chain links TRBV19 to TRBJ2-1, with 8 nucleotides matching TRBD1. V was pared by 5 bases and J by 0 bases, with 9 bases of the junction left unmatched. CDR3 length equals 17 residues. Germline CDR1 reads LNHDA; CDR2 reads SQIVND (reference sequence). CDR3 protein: CASSSRTGRSSYNEQFF. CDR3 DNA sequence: TGTGCCAGTAGTTCCCGGACAGGGCGATCCTCCTACAATGAGCAGTTCTTC.

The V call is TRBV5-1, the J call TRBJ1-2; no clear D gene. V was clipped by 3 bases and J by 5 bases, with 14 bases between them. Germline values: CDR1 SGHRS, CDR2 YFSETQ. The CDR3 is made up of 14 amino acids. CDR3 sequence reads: CASSSTGSIYGYTF. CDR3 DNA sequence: TGCGCCAGCAGCTCCACTGGGAGCATTTATGGCTACACCTTC.

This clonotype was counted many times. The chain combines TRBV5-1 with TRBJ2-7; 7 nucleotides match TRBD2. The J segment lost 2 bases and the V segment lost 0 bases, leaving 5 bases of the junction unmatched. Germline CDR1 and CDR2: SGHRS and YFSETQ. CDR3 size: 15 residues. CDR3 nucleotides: TGCGCCAGCAGCTTGGCGGCGGGGGTAACCTACGAGCAGTACTTC. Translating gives CASSLAAGVTYEQYF.

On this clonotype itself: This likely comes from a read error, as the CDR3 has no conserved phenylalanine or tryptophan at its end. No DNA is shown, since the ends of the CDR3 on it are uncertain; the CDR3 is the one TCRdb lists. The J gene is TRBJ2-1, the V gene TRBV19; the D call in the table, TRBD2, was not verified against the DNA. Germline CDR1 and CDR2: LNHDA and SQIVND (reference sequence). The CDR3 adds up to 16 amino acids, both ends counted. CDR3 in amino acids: CASSNSLAGGHNEQLS.

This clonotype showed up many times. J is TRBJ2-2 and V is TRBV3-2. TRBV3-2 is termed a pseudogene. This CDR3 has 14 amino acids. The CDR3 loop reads CASSQGQNTGELFF. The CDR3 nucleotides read TGTGCCAGCAGCCAAGGACAAAACACCGGGGAGCTGTTTTTT.

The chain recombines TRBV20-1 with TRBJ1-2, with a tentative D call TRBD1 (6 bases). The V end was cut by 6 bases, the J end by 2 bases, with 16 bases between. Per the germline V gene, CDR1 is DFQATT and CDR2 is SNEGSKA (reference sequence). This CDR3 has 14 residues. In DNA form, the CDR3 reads TGCAGTGCCCCAACAGGGCGCGGAAACTATGGCTACACCTTC. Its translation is CSAPTGRGNYGYTF.

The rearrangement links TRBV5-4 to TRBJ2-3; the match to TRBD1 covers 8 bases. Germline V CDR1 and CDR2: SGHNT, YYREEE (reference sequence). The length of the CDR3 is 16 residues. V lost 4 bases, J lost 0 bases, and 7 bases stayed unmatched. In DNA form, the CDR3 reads TGTGCCAGCAGCCCGGGACAGGCGGCGAGCACAGATACGCAGTATTTT. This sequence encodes CASSPGQAASTDTQYF.

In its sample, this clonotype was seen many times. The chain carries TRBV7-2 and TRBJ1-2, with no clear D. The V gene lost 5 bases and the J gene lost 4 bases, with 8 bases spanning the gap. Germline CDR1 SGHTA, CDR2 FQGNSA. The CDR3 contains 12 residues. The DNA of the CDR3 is TGTGCCAGCAGCCGCAACGGCTATGGCTACACCTTC. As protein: CASSRNGYGYTF.

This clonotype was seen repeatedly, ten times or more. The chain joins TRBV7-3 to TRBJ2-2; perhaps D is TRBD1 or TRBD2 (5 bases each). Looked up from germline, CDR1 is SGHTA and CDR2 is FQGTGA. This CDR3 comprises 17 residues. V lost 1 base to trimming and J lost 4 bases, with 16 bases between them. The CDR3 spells CASSLRRRGEGTGELFF. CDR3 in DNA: TGTGCCAGCAGCTTAAGACGACGAGGGGAAGGCACCGGGGAGCTGTTTTTT.

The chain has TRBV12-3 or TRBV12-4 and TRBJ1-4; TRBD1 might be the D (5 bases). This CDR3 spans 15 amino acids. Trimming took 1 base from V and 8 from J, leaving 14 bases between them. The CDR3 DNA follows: TGTGCCAGCAGTTTAGTGGGGGACTCTATGGAAAAACTGTTTTTT. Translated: CASSLVGDSMEKLFF.

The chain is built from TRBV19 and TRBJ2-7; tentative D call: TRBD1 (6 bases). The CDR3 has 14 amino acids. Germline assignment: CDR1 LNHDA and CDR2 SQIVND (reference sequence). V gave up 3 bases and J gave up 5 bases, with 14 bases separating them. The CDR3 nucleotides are TGTGCCAGTAGTATGACAGGTTTCGGCCACGAGCAGTACTTC. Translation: CASSMTGFGHEQYF.

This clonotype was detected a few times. The CDR3 protein is CASSQSLAGASTDTQYF. The CDR3 DNA reads TGTGCCAGCAGCCAATCATTGGCGGGGGCTAGCACAGATACGCAGTATTTT. This rearrangement joins TRBV4-2 to TRBJ2-3; weak D call: TRBD2 (7 bases). The CDR3 covers 17 residues. Between the trimmed V and J ends, which lost 2 bases and 0 bases, there was a span of 15 bases. CDR1 is LGHNA, CDR2 YNFKEQ, per germline.

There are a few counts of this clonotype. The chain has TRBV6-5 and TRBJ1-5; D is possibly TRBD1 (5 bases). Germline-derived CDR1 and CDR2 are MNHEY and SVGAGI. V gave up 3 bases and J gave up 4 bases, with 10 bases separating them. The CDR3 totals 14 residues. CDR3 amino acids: CASSYSRENQPQHF. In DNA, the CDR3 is TGTGCCAGCAGTTATTCCAGGGAAAATCAGCCCCAGCATTTT.

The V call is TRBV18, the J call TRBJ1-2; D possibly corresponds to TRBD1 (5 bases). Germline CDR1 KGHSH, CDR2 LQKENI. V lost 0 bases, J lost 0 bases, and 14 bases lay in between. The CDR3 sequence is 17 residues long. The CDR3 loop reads CASSPPSRGATNYGYTF. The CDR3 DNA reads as TGTGCCAGCTCACCACCGTCCCGAGGGGCGACTAACTATGGCTACACCTTC.

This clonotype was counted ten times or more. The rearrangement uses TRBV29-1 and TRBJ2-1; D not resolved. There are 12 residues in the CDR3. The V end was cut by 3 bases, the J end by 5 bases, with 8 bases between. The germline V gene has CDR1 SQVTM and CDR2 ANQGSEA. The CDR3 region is CSVDGFDNEQFF. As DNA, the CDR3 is TGCAGCGTTGATGGTTTCGACAATGAGCAGTTCTTC.

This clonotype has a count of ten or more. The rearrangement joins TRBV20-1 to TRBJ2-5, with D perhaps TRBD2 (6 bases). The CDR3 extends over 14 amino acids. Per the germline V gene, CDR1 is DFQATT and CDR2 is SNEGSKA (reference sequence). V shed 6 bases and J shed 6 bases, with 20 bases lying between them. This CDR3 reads CSAIGSGAGKTQYF. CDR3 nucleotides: TGCAGTGCGATCGGGTCCGGGGCGGGAAAGACCCAGTACTTC.

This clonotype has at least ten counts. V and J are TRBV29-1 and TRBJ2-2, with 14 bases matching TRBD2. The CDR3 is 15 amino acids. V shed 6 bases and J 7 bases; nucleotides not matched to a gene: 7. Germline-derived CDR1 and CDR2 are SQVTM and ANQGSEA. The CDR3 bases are TGCAGCGTCGAGACTAGCGGGAGGGCCGGCGGGGAGCTGTTTTTT. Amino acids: CSVETSGRAGGELFF.

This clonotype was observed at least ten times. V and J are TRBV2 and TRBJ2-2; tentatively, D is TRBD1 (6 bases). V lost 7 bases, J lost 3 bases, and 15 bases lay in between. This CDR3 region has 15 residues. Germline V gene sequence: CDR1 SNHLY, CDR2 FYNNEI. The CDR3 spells CASTPSQGYTGELFF. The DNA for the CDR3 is TGTGCCAGCACCCCCTCCCAGGGGTACACCGGGGAGCTGTTTTTT. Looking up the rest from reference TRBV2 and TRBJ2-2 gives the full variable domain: EPEVTQTPSHQVTQMGQEVILRCVPISNHLYFYWYRQILGQKVEFLVSFYNNEISEKSEIFDDQFSVERPDGSNFTLKIRSTKLEDSAMYFCASTPSQGYTGELFFGEGSRLTVL.

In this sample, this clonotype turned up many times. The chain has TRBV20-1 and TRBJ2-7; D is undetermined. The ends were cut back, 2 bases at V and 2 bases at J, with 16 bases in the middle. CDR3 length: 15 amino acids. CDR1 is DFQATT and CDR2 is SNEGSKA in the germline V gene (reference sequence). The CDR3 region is CSARPRPATPYEQYF. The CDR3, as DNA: TGCAGTGCTAGACCGAGACCAGCGACCCCCTACGAGCAGTACTTC.

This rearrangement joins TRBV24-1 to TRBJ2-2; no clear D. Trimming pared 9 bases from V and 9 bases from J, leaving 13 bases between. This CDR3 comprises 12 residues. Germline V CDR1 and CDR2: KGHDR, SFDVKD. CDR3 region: CATQSPWRELFF. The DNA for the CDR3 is TGTGCCACCCAGAGTCCGTGGCGGGAGCTGTTTTTT.

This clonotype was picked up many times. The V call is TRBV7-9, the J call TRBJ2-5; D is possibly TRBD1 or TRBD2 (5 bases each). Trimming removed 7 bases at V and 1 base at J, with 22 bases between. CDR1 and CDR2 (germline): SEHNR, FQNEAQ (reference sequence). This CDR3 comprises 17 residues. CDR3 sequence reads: CASTSPRGRVSQETQYF. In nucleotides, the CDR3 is TGTGCCAGCACCTCACCACGGGGCCGGGTCTCCCAAGAGACCCAGTACTTC. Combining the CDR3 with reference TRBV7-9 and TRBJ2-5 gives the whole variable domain DTGVSQNPRHKITKRGQNVTFRCDPISEHNRLYWYRQTLGQGPEFLTYFQNEAQLEKSRLLSDRFSAERPKGSFSTLEIQRTEQGDSAMYLCASTSPRGRVSQETQYFGPGTRLLVL.

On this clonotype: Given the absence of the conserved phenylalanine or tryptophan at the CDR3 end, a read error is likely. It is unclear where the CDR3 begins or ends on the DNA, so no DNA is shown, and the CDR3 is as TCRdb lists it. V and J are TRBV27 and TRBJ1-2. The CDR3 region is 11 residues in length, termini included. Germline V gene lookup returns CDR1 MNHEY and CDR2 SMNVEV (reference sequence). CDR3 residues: CASNLRDGCTL.

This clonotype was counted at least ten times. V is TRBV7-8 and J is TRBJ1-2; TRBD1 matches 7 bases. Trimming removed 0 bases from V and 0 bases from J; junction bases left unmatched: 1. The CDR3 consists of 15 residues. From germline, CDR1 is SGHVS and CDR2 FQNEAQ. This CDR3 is CASSLAGQTNYGYTF. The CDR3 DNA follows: TGTGCCAGCAGCTTAGCGGGACAGACTAACTATGGCTACACCTTC.

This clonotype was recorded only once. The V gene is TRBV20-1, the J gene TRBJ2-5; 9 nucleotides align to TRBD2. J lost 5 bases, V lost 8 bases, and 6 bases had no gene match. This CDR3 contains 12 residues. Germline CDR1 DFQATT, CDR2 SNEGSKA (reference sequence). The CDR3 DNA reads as TGCAGTATCATAGCGGGAGTGGAGACCCAGTACTTC. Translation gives CSIIAGVETQYF.

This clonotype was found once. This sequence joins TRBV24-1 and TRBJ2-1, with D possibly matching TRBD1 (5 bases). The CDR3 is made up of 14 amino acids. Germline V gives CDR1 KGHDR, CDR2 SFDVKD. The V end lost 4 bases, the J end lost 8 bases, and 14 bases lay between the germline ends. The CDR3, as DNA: TGTGCCACCAGTGAAACTGGGGCTAACTATGAGCAGTTCTTC. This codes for CATSETGANYEQFF.

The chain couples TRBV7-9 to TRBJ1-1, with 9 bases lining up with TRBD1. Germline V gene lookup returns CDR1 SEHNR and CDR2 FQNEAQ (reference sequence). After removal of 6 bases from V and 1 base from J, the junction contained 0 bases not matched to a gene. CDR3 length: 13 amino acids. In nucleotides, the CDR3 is TGTGCCAGCAGGGGACAGGGGAACACTGAAGCTTTCTTT. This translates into CASRGQGNTEAFF. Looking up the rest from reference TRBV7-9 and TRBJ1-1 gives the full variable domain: DTGVSQNPRHKITKRGQNVTFRCDPISEHNRLYWYRQTLGQGPEFLTYFQNEAQLEKSRLLSDRFSAERPKGSFSTLEIQRTEQGDSAMYLCASRGQGNTEAFFGQGTRLTVV.